This is a list of T cell receptor beta chains from one sample in a study of regulatory T cells in long-lasting Graves disease. TCRdb itself ran the multiplex PCR reads through MiXCR, one entry per CDR3 protein. The sample has 350,000 to 550,000 distinct CDR3 sequences, about 15% seen once. These sequences were also reported in another study, on T cells in Graves' hyperthyroidism and ophthalmopathy.

The starting material was peripheral blood mononuclear cells (PBMCs), obtained at new diagnosis, from a patient treated with antithyroid drugs. These receptors came from a woman under 30 with Graves disease. CDR3s include the opening cysteine and the closing phenylalanine or tryptophan. A D gene is named only where the DNA matches it firmly. Where a row states a size, it is once, few, many or the class of an expanded clone; other rows omit it.

v_call,d_call,clone_size,j_call,cdr3_aa,cdr3_nt
TRBV30,-,few,TRBJ2-2,CAWSWNSVTGELFF,TGTGCCTGGAGTTGGAATAGCGTTACCGGGGAGCTGTTTTTT
TRBV6-1,-,-,TRBJ1-2,CASSDGDPYGYTF,TGTGCCAGCAGTGACGGGGATCCCTATGGCTACACCTTC
TRBV28,TRBD2,-,TRBJ2-7,CASRGPGLAGVSYEQYF,TGTGCCAGCAGGGGACCGGGACTAGCGGGAGTTTCCTACGAGCAGTACTTC
TRBV6-1,-,many,TRBJ1-1,CASRTGARGEAFF,TGTGCCAGCAGGACCGGGGCGCGTGGTGAAGCTTTCTTT
TRBV28,TRBD1,-,TRBJ2-7,CASSLTQGVNEQYF,TGTGCCAGCAGCTTAACTCAGGGGGTCAACGAGCAGTACTTC
TRBV29-1,-,-,TRBJ2-1,CSVGFEEQFF,TGCAGCGTTGGATTTGAAGAGCAGTTCTTC
TRBV30,-,many,TRBJ2-5,CAWSGRGPQYF,TGTGCCTGGAGCGGAAGGGGACCCCAGTACTTC
TRBV28,-,many,TRBJ2-1,CASNPHVGSQFF,TGTGCCAGCAATCCTCACGTGGGGTCCCAGTTCTTC
TRBV12-3/TRBV12-4,-,-,TRBJ2-3,CASRQTSTDTQYF,TGTGCCAGCAGACAGACTAGCACAGATACGCAGTATTTT
TRBV27,-,many,TRBJ1-6,CASTFPGSPLHF,TGTGCCAGCACTTTCCCAGGTTCACCCCTCCACTTT
TRBV3-1,-,many,TRBJ2-1,CASSQVVRTANNEQFF,TGTGCCAGCAGCCAAGTAGTTAGGACAGCGAACAATGAGCAGTTCTTC
TRBV6-1,TRBD1,-,TRBJ1-3,CASSARQGITGNTIYF,TGTGCCAGCAGTGCTCGACAGGGGATAACTGGAAACACCATATATTTT
TRBV6-2/TRBV6-3,-,many,TRBJ2-1,CASSSRAKTWDEQFF,TGTGCCAGCAGTTCCCGGGCCAAAACTTGGGATGAGCAGTTCTTC
TRBV20-1,-,many,TRBJ1-4,CSAPLKTSEKLFF,TGCAGTGCCCCCCTGAAGACAAGTGAAAAACTGTTTTTT
TRBV9,-,-,TRBJ2-5,CASSLNQGETQYF,TGTGCCAGCAGTCTAAATCAGGGAGAGACCCAGTACTTC
TRBV27,-,many,TRBJ2-7,CASSLSAMGEQYF,TGTGCCAGCAGTTTATCCGCGATGGGCGAGCAGTACTTC
TRBV7-2,TRBD2,few,TRBJ2-2,CASSLERTSGRARTGELFF,TGTGCCAGCAGCTTAGAGCGGACTAGCGGGAGGGCCCGCACCGGGGAGCTGTTTTTT
TRBV18,-,many,TRBJ2-2,CASSPPGNTGELFF,TGTGCCAGCTCACCACCTGGTAACACCGGGGAGCTGTTTTTT
TRBV5-1,-,-,TRBJ2-5,CASSLEPSPETQYF,TGCGCCAGCAGCTTGGAGCCCTCTCCAGAGACCCAGTACTTC
TRBV11-1,TRBD1,many,TRBJ2-2,CASSSGTGYTGELFF,TGTGCCAGCAGCTCCGGGACAGGATACACCGGGGAGCTGTTTTTT
TRBV28,TRBD1,-,TRBJ2-4,CASSLYGTGENIQYF,TGTGCCAGCAGTTTATATGGGACAGGTGAAAACATTCAGTACTTC
TRBV6-2/TRBV6-3,-,few,TRBJ2-4,CASSYSGGKNIQYF,TGTGCCAGCAGTTACTCAGGCGGTAAAAACATTCAGTACTTC
TRBV29-1,-,many,TRBJ2-7,CSAREGTYEQYF,TGCAGCGCCCGTGAGGGTACCTACGAGCAGTACTTC
TRBV15,-,many,TRBJ1-1,CATSRDGETGGAFF,TGTGCCACCAGCAGAGACGGGGAAACCGGGGGAGCTTTCTTT
TRBV15,-,-,TRBJ2-5,CATSSGPPLTETQYF,TGTGCCACCAGCAGTGGCCCACCGTTGACGGAGACCCAGTACTTC
TRBV20-1,TRBD1,-,TRBJ1-5,CSARDPDGQGANQPQHF,TGCAGTGCTAGAGATCCGGACGGACAGGGGGCTAATCAGCCCCAGCATTTT
TRBV29-1,TRBD1,many,TRBJ2-1,CSVRGQGFSNEQFF,TGCAGCGTAAGAGGACAGGGGTTTTCCAATGAGCAGTTCTTC
TRBV19,-,few,TRBJ2-1,CASSHPAGVMRNEQFF,TGTGCCAGTAGTCACCCCGCAGGGGTAATGAGGAATGAGCAGTTCTTC
TRBV28,-,many,TRBJ2-1,CASSQPLVSEQFF,TGTGCCAGCAGCCAACCACTAGTCTCTGAGCAGTTCTTC
TRBV20-1,TRBD2,many,TRBJ2-1,CSARVWTSGNEQFF,TGCAGTGCTAGAGTTTGGACTAGCGGGAATGAGCAGTTCTTC
TRBV3-1,-,-,TRBJ2-1,CASSHGKTRSNEQFF,TGTGCCAGCAGCCACGGTAAGACTAGAAGCAATGAGCAGTTCTTC
TRBV7-9,-,few,TRBJ1-5,CAGASGSNQPQHF,TGTGCCGGAGCGAGCGGGAGCAATCAGCCCCAGCATTTT
TRBV27,TRBD2,many,TRBJ2-7,CASRELAGVFYEQYF,TGTGCCAGCAGAGAACTAGCGGGAGTGTTCTACGAGCAGTACTTC
TRBV19,-,-,TRBJ1-1,CASTKEGTEAFF,TGTGCCAGTACCAAAGAGGGGACTGAAGCTTTCTTT
TRBV28,-,many,TRBJ1-1,CASKESAGENTEAFF,TGTGCCAGCAAGGAATCGGCAGGAGAGAACACTGAAGCTTTCTTT
TRBV20-1,-,-,TRBJ2-7,CSAYLYEQYF,TGCAGTGCTTACCTCTACGAGCAGTACTTC
TRBV18,-,-,TRBJ1-4,CASSPRHGSNEKLFF,TGTGCCAGCTCACCAAGACACGGGTCAAATGAAAAACTGTTTTTT
TRBV20-1,TRBD2,many,TRBJ2-7,CSATWTSGRSSYEQYF,TGCAGTGCTACGTGGACTAGCGGGAGGTCCTCCTACGAGCAGTACTTC
TRBV10-3,TRBD1,-,TRBJ2-7,CAISDLQGAVEQYF,TGTGCCATCAGTGATTTACAGGGGGCTGTCGAGCAGTACTTC
TRBV5-6,TRBD2,-,TRBJ2-1,CATDRLAGNEQFF,TGTGCCACCGATAGACTAGCGGGAAATGAGCAGTTCTTC
TRBV2,-,few,TRBJ1-6,CASSQGMDSPLHF,TGTGCCAGCAGTCAGGGTATGGATTCACCCCTCCACTTT
TRBV14,TRBD2,-,TRBJ2-2,CASSPLRGAGGSGELFF,TGTGCCAGCAGCCCCCTACGGGGGGCGGGAGGTTCCGGGGAGCTGTTTTTT
TRBV27,TRBD2,many,TRBJ2-7,CASSGTSSPYEQYF,TGTGCCAGCAGTGGGACTAGCTCTCCCTACGAGCAGTACTTC